Below, 9 T cell receptor beta chains from the same sample are listed, as sequenced in a study of T cell responses to AZD1222 COVID-19 vaccine. Clones were sequenced by immunoSEQ multiplex PCR, and TCRdb holds only the in-frame ones, with some missing. The sample has roughly 150,000 clones, less than 95% seen once. The sample in question was peripheral blood, obtained on day 0 of AZD1222 vaccination. The source is an adult in good health.

V gene TRBV10-3 combines with J gene TRBJ1-5; D is perhaps TRBD1 (5 bases). Germline assignment: CDR1 ENHRY and CDR2 SYGVKD. CDR3 size: 15 residues. Trimming pared 0 bases from V and 0 bases from J, leaving 6 bases between. In DNA, the CDR3 is TGTGCCATCAGTGAGTCGGGGCATAGCAATCAGCCCCAGCATTTT. It encodes CAISESGHSNQPQHF.

The chain has TRBV10-2 and TRBJ2-2; 8 bases agree with TRBD2. V shed 0 bases and J 8 bases; nucleotides not matched to a gene: 5. CDR1 WSHSY and CDR2 SAAADI come from the germline V gene. The CDR3 spans 15 residues. CDR3 sequence (DNA): TGCGCCAGCAGTGAGTCGGCTAGCGGGCTGGGGGAGCTGTTTTTT. Translating gives CASSESASGLGELFF.

This chain links TRBV28 with TRBJ2-3; TRBD1 matches at 7 bases. Germline-derived CDR1 and CDR2 are MDHEN and SYDVKM. The V gene end was trimmed by 3 bases and the J gene end by 4 bases; junction bases not matched to a gene: 7. The CDR3 loop spans 15 amino acids. CDR3 coding DNA: TGTGCCAGCAGTTTTGTGACAGGGAAGCCAGATACGCAGTATTTT. Protein product: CASSFVTGKPDTQYF. Variable domain in full (rest from reference TRBV28 and TRBJ2-3): DVKVTQSSRYLVKRTGEKVFLECVQDMDHENMFWYRQDPGLGLRLIYFSYDVKMKEKGDIPEGYSVSREKKERFSLILESASTNQTSMYLCASSFVTGKPDTQYFGPGTRLTVL.

The chain recombines TRBV7-3 with TRBJ2-7, with 7 bases aligning to TRBD2. The CDR3 consists of 14 residues. Looked up from germline, CDR1 is SGHTA and CDR2 is FQGTGA. The ends lost 1 base at V and 0 bases at J; junction bases unmatched: 0. The CDR3 DNA sequence: TGTGCCAGCAGCTTAAGCGGGAGCTCCTACGAGCAGTACTTC. Its translation: CASSLSGSSYEQYF.

The table lists this clone with a count of one. V usage is TRBV5-1 and J usage is TRBJ1-6; D is undetermined. The V gene lost 5 bases and the J gene lost 5 bases, with 17 bases spanning the gap. The germline CDR1 and CDR2 sequences are SGHRS and YFSETQ. The CDR3 extends over 16 amino acids. CDR3 residues: CASRRNPGRNNSPLHF. The DNA of the CDR3 is TGCGCCAGCAGGCGGAACCCTGGGAGAAATAATTCACCCCTCCACTTT.

This clone came up once. CDR3 sequence: CASTTGAETQYF. CDR3 nucleotide sequence: TGTGCCAGCACTACAGGGGCAGAGACCCAGTACTTC. V is TRBV6-6 and J is TRBJ2-5; 7 bases fit TRBD1. V lost 7 bases to trimming and J lost 4 bases; unmatched junction nucleotides: 3. CDR1 and CDR2 from the germline V gene are MNHNY and SVGAGI (reference sequence). The length of the CDR3 is 12 residues.

This clone has a single count. The gene calls are TRBV19 and TRBJ1-5; possibly TRBD1 for D (5 bases). The CDR3 has 16 residues. Trimming shortened V by 1 base and J by 2 bases, and 12 bases separated the two germline ends. Per germline, CDR1 LNHDA and CDR2 SQIVND (reference sequence). The CDR3 sequence is CASSIATRAGNQPQHF. DNA of the CDR3: TGTGCCAGTAGTATAGCTACCAGGGCAGGCAATCAGCCCCAGCATTTT.

The V and J genes are TRBV5-5 and TRBJ2-2; 7 nucleotides agree with TRBD2. The CDR3 loop spans 17 amino acids. Germline lookup yields CDR1 SGHKS and CDR2 YYEKEE (reference sequence). The J segment lost 5 bases and the V segment lost 0 bases, leaving 10 bases of the junction unmatched. CDR3 loop: CASSLGAAGDRTGELFF. The CDR3 bases are TGTGCCAGCAGCTTGGGAGCGGCGGGAGATCGGACCGGGGAGCTGTTTTTT.

V gene TRBV7-9 combines with J gene TRBJ1-1; no clear D. Trimming removed 0 bases at V and 1 base at J, with 6 bases between. The CDR3 is 14 residues long. Germline V CDR1 and CDR2: SEHNR, FQNEAQ (reference sequence). CDR3 in amino acids: CASSLASGNTEAFF. The CDR3, as DNA: TGTGCCAGCAGCTTAGCGTCAGGGAACACTGAAGCTTTCTTT.